The clone carrying this TCR delta chain was seen a handful of times. A far larger clone lies a single base away; this is likely a read error. The same CDR3 can be traced to other DNA sequences in this sample. These data originate in a study of gamma-delta T cells after stem cell transplantation. TCRdb fed the RT-PCR reads into CATT to redo clone calling. Of a few thousand delta-chain clones listed, approximately 1.8% are singletons. Germline V lookup: CDR1 GEAIGNYY, CDR2 EKD. The CDR3 covers 17 residues. The genes are TRDV2 and TRDJ1; tentatively, D is TRDD3 (5 bases). This clonotype was obtained from a human donor. It is not recorded whose cells these are; they may come from a transplant donor. Input material: gamma-delta T cells. The CDR3 spells CACVMVGTVGYTDKLIF. CDR3 nucleotides: TGTGCCTGTGTGATGGTCGGGACCGTGGGGTACACCGATAAACTTATCTTT.